Shown below are 4 T cell receptor beta chains from a single sample sequenced in a study of blood T cell repertoires in COVID-19. Measured with immunoSEQ multiplex PCR; TCRdb has only the in-frame clones, and not every one. The sample includes 100,000 to 110,000 clones, about nine tenths of them seen just once. The material sequenced was peripheral blood. These receptors all come from a man between 50 and 59 years old with active COVID-19.

The chain recombines TRBV20-1 with TRBJ2-5; the D is unclear. Trimming stripped 5 bases from V and 3 bases from J, with 13 bases between. The CDR3 consists of 13 residues. Germline assignment: CDR1 DFQATT and CDR2 SNEGSKA (reference sequence). CDR3 loop: CSARGEVKETQYF. The CDR3 DNA is TGCAGTGCTCGTGGAGAAGTCAAAGAGACCCAGTACTTC.

The chain carries TRBV5-8 and TRBJ2-1; TRBD2 agrees at 10 bases. V was clipped by 0 bases and J by 0 bases; unmatched bases: 6. The V gene's germline CDR1 is SGHTS and CDR2 YDEGEE. This CDR3 region has 18 residues. The CDR3 nucleotides read TGTGCCAGCAGCTTGGAGGTGGCTAGCGGGAGCTCCTACAATGAGCAGTTCTTC. Translation: CASSLEVASGSSYNEQFF.

The chain combines TRBV7-8 with TRBJ1-5, with 7 bases that match TRBD1. Germline values: CDR1 SGHVS, CDR2 FQNEAQ. V lost 1 base to trimming and J lost 4 bases; unmatched junction nucleotides: 7. This CDR3 contains 16 residues. The CDR3: CASSLVRGRPNQPQHF. The CDR3 DNA reads as TGTGCCAGCAGCTTAGTAAGGGGGCGGCCGAATCAGCCCCAGCATTTT.

The rearrangement joins TRBV5-6 to TRBJ2-1; D is possibly TRBD1 (6 bases). Germline V gene lookup returns CDR1 SGHDT and CDR2 YYEEEE. Trimming removed 2 bases at V and 9 bases at J, with 21 bases between. The length of the CDR3 is 16 residues. CDR3 residues: CASSLRSRGPLGEQFF. DNA of the CDR3: TGTGCCAGCAGCTTACGGTCCAGGGGCCCATTGGGTGAGCAGTTCTTC.